A selection of T cell receptor beta chains follows, all from one sample in a study of patients and donors after allogeneic stem cell transplantation. TCRdb analysed the RT-PCR reads with MiXCR anew, one entry per CDR3 protein. The sample has over 350,000 distinct CDR3 sequences, around 16% seen once; the top ten hold over 6%. Sequencing input: blood, either unsorted or a sorted T cell fraction (not recorded which). All receptors derive from a human donor who was either an allogeneic HSCT recipient or a stem cell or donor lymphocyte infusion donor (not recorded which). It is not recorded whose cells these are; they may come from a transplant donor. Each CDR3 is given with its conserved first and last residue. Fields, in order: clone size, J gene, D gene, V gene, CDR3 protein, CDR3 DNA. A D gene is named only where the DNA matches it firmly. Clone size is given for some rows only: seen once, a few or many times, or a class if the clone is expanded.

- TRBJ2-2 - TRBV6-2/TRBV6-3 CASTKNTGELFF TGTGCCAGTACTAAGAACACCGGGGAGCTGTTTTTT
few TRBJ2-1 - TRBV7-9 CASSLLPTSRDEQFF TGTGCCAGCAGCTTACTGCCGACTAGTAGAGATGAGCAGTTCTTC
- TRBJ2-3 - TRBV5-1 CASSLEGGPDTQYF TGCGCCAGCAGCCTGGAAGGAGGACCAGATACGCAGTATTTT
few TRBJ2-2 - TRBV6-5 CASSYSFRTGELFF TGTGCCAGCAGTTACTCGTTCAGGACCGGGGAGCTGTTTTTT
- TRBJ1-2 - TRBV7-9 CASSGRDTGLYGYTF TGTGCCAGCAGCGGCCGGGATACCGGTTTATATGGCTACACCTTC
few TRBJ2-7 - TRBV10-3 CAIRGGQVAYEQYF TGTGCCATCCGAGGGGGTCAGGTGGCATACGAGCAGTACTTC
- TRBJ2-5 - TRBV7-7 CASSHGPNQETQYF TGTGCCAGCAGTCATGGACCCAACCAAGAGACCCAGTACTTC
few TRBJ2-1 - TRBV6-1 CASGKKGYNEQFF TGTGCCAGCGGGAAAAAAGGCTACAATGAGCAGTTCTTC
many TRBJ2-1 TRBD1 TRBV6-5 CASSFTGTGVAYNEQFF TGTGCCAGCAGTTTCACCGGGACAGGGGTGGCCTACAATGAGCAGTTCTTC
- TRBJ2-7 TRBD1 TRBV30 CAWSAQGTYEQYF TGTGCCTGGAGTGCACAGGGGACATACGAGCAGTACTTC
many TRBJ2-7 - TRBV3-1 CASSLRVYEQYF TGTGCCAGCAGCCTCAGGGTCTACGAGCAGTACTTC
- TRBJ1-5 TRBD1 TRBV10-3 CAIRGQGIDQPQHF TGTGCCATCAGGGGACAGGGGATTGATCAGCCCCAGCATTTT
- TRBJ1-1 - TRBV5-1 CASVHKKGARNTEAFF TGCGCCAGCGTACATAAGAAGGGCGCTCGGAACACTGAAGCTTTCTTT
many TRBJ2-1 - TRBV5-1 CASIPLAGSGNEQFF TGCGCCAGCATCCCCCTGGCGGGATCCGGCAATGAGCAGTTCTTC
few TRBJ1-5 - TRBV24-1 CATSDRSNQPQHF TGTGCCACCAGTGATAGGAGCAATCAGCCCCAGCATTTT